This T cell receptor beta chain was documented in a study of shared clonotypes between healthy human individuals. Points from the study as a whole: As a rule, naive subsets had a larger estimated richness than memory subsets. Shared clonotypes across all four donors exceeded non-shared ones in generation probability. Roughly 4.6% of naive CD4 clonotypes were common to a handful of donors.

Of note for this clone: Its antigen is not identified.

Partitioning of CD4+ cells yielded a CD45RA+ naive subset and a CD45RA-negative memory subset. Profiling relied on immunoSEQ multiplex PCR, and the TCRdb table lists in-frame clones only, not all of them. This sample has more than 900,000 clones, with around 78% found just once. Looked up from germline, CDR1 is SGHTA and CDR2 is FQGTGA. The CDR3 runs to 16 residues. The V and J ends lost 5 bases and 3 bases respectively, with 17 bases between them. The specimen was memory CD4+ T cells from PBMCs. The subset: CD45RA-negative fraction. V is TRBV7-3 and J is TRBJ2-1, with D possibly being TRBD2 (5 bases). The TCR originated in a man aged 18 to 30 in good health. Some clones in this sample may be carry-over from other donors' samples. Written as DNA, the CDR3 is TGTGCCAGCAGCCCCAATACGCGGGTGGGCTACAATGAGCAGTTCTTC. Protein product: CASSPNTRVGYNEQFF.